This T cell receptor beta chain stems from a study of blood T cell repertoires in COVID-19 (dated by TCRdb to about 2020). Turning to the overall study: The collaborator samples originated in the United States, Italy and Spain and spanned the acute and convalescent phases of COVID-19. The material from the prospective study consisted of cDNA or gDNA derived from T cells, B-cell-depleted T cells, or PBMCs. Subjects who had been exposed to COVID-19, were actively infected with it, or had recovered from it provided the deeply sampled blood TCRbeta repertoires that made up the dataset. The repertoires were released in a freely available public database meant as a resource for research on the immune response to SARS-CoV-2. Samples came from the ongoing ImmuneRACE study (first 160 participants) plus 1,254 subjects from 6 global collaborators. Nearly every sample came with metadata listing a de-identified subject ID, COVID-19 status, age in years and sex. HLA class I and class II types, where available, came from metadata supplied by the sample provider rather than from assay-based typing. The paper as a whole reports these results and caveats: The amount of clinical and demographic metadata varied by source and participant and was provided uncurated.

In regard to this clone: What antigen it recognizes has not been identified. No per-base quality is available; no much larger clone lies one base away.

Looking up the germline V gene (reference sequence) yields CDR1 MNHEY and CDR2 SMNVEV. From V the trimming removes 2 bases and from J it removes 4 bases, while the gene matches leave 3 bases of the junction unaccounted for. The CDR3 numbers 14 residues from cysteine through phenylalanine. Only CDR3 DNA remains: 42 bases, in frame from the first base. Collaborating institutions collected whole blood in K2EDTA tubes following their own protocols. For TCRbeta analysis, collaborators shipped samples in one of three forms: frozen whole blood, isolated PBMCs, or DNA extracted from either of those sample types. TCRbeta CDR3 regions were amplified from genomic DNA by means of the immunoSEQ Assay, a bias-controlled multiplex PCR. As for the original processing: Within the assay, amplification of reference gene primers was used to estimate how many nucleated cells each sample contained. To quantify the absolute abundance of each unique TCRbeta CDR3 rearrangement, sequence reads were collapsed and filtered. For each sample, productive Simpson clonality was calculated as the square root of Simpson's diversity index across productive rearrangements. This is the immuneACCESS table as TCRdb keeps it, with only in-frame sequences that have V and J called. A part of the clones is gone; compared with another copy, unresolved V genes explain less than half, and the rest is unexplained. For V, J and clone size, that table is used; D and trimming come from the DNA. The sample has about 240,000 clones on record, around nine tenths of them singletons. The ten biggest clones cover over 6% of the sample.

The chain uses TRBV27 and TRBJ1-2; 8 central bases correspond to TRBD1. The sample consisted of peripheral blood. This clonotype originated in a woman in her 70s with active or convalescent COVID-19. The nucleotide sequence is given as TGTGCCAGCAGTTTAAACAGGGGGGGCTATGGCTACACCTTC. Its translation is CASSLNRGGYGYTF.